A single T cell receptor (beta chain) is shown here with its context. This entry comes from a study of technical replicates of blood from a handful of donors. The protocol was immunoSEQ multiplex PCR, while the TCRdb copy is restricted to in-frame clones and leaves out a portion. Of about 53,000 clones detected, just over 85% appear once; the ten largest clones hold 5.5% to 6.5%. Trimming pared 5 bases from V and 4 bases from J, leaving 14 bases between. Germline V gene sequence: CDR1 SSHAT, CDR2 FNYEAQ (reference sequence). This CDR3 is built from 15 residues. The specimen was PBMCs. This TCR came from a human donor in good health. Some clones in this sample may be carry-over from other donors' samples. The V gene is TRBV7-7, the J gene TRBJ2-2, with D possibly matching TRBD1 (8 bases). The DNA for the CDR3 is TGTGCCAGCAGCCCAAGCGGGACAGGCACCGGGGAGCTGTTTTTT. This sequence encodes CASSPSGTGTGELFF.